The sequence of this T cell receptor beta chain was determined in a study of blood T cell repertoires in COVID-19. The overall study: Material from acute and convalescent COVID-19 was sourced from the United States, Italy and Spain. The cDNA or gDNA used as material had been derived from T cells, B-cell-depleted T cells, or PBMCs.

Original processing methods: Reference gene primers were amplified, and this amplification served to estimate nucleated cell counts. Assay used: immunoSEQ multiplex PCR; TCRdb lists only in-frame clones, some missing. From that table come the V and J calls and clone size; the DNA was used to work out D and trimming. The sample lists about 200,000 clones, roughly nine tenths occurring once. In germline, CDR1 is SQVTM, CDR2 ANQGSEA. This CDR3 comprises 13 residues. Losses at the gene ends were 5 bases for V and 4 bases for J; bases not matched to a gene: 7. The J gene is TRBJ1-1, the V gene TRBV29-1; TRBD1 matches 7 bases. The receptor was isolated from a woman between 65 and 79 years old with acute or convalescent COVID-19. The sequenced material came from peripheral blood. The CDR3 reads CSVSQGRGTEAFF. For the CDR3, the DNA is TGCAGCGTTTCACAGGGGCGCGGCACTGAAGCTTTCTTT.